Listed below are T cell receptor beta chains from one sample, sequenced in a study of Ad26.COV2.S vaccination and SARS-CoV-2 variants. Using immunoSEQ multiplex PCR, the repertoire was profiled, and TCRdb retains in-frame clones only, with some absent. This table has roughly 300,000 clones, approximately 90% appearing once. The sequencing used peripheral blood, collected in a trial of Ad26.COV2.S vaccine versus placebo. These receptors came from a person between 18 and 60 years old who received the Ad26.COV2.S COVID-19 vaccine or a placebo. CDR3s include the opening cysteine and the closing phenylalanine or tryptophan. Each record gives: clone size, J gene, D gene, V gene, CDR3 protein, CDR3 DNA. The D gene is left open where the match is weak. Clone size is stated in some rows and not others, as once, few, many or a class when expanded.

once TRBJ2-1 TRBD1 TRBV24-1 CATSETGGGNEQFF TGTGCCACCAGTGAGACAGGGGGCGGCAATGAGCAGTTCTTC
few TRBJ2-7 - TRBV5-5 CASSFDVQRSSYEQYF TGTGCCAGCAGCTTTGATGTGCAGCGAAGCTCCTACGAGCAGTACTTC
- TRBJ2-5 - TRBV28 CASSPGKALKETQYF TGTGCCAGCTCTCCGGGGAAGGCGCTGAAAGAGACCCAGTACTTC
- TRBJ1-5 - TRBV30 CAWSYSQGQPQHF TGTGCCTGGAGTTACAGTCAAGGGCAGCCCCAGCATTTT
- TRBJ1-1 - TRBV5-6 CASSERLQMNTEAFF TGTGCCAGCAGTGAAAGGCTTCAGATGAACACTGAAGCTTTCTTT
- TRBJ1-1 - TRBV5-1 CASSLGANTEAFF TGCGCCAGCAGCTTGGGAGCAAACACTGAAGCTTTCTTT
- TRBJ1-1 TRBD1 TRBV29-1 CSVPGTGLNTEAFF TGCAGCGTCCCCGGGACAGGGCTGAACACTGAAGCTTTCTTT
once TRBJ2-6 TRBD1 TRBV7-3 CASSLRGDRALTGANVLTF TGTGCCAGCAGCTTAAGGGGGGACAGGGCCCTGACGGGGGCCAACGTCCTGACTTTC
- TRBJ2-5 - TRBV6-1 CASSEGVLQETQYF TGTGCCAGCAGTGAAGGGGTGCTACAAGAGACCCAGTACTTC
- TRBJ1-5 - TRBV28 CASSLQRGSYSNQPQHF TGTGCCAGCAGCCTTCAACGGGGCTCCTATAGCAATCAGCCCCAGCATTTT
- TRBJ1-1 - TRBV27 CASSSLGAGNTEAFF TGTGCCAGCAGTTCCCTTGGGGCCGGGAACACTGAAGCTTTCTTT
- TRBJ1-5 - TRBV6-5 CASSYSKGGNQPQHF TGTGCCAGCAGTTACTCGAAGGGGGGTAATCAGCCCCAGCATTTT
- TRBJ1-4 - TRBV28 CASRITEEKLFF TGTGCCAGCAGGATAACAGAGGAAAAACTGTTTTTT
- TRBJ1-1 - TRBV14 CASSQGRGTEAFF TGTGCCAGCAGCCAAGGGCGAGGTACTGAAGCTTTCTTT
- TRBJ2-5 - TRBV7-9 CASSPSGQIQETQYF TGTGCCAGCAGCCCTTCTGGACAGATCCAAGAGACCCAGTACTTC
- TRBJ1-5 - TRBV21-1 CAPRGVGARRLYSNQPQHF TGTGCCCCCAGGGGGGTGGGTGCCAGGAGACTGTATAGCAATCAGCCCCAGCATTTT
- TRBJ2-7 - TRBV29-1 CSVAYRESYEQYF TGCAGCGTCGCATACAGGGAGTCCTACGAGCAGTACTTC
- TRBJ1-1 - TRBV7-8 CASSLGNIEAFF TGTGCCAGCAGCCTTGGGAATATTGAAGCTTTCTTT
- TRBJ1-4 TRBD1 TRBV18 CASSQGQGNEKLFF TGTGCCAGCTCACAGGGACAGGGAAATGAAAAACTGTTTTTT
once TRBJ2-7 - TRBV5-5 CASSSQQGVGHEQYF TGTGCCAGCAGCTCGCAACAGGGCGTGGGCCACGAGCAGTACTTC
- TRBJ1-1 - TRBV28 CASSLPALRMEAFF TGTGCCAGCAGTTTACCGGCGCTACGAATGGAAGCTTTCTTT
- TRBJ2-2 TRBD1 TRBV7-8 CASSYQSRDRNTGELFF TGTGCCAGCAGCTATCAGAGCCGGGACAGAAACACCGGGGAGCTGTTTTTT
- TRBJ1-6 TRBD1 TRBV27 CASSLGGTGVSPLHF TGTGCCAGCAGTTTAGGGGGGACAGGAGTTTCACCCCTCCACTTT
- TRBJ2-3 TRBD1 TRBV7-2 CASSFRDSRTDTQYF TGTGCCAGCAGCTTTCGGGACAGTCGCACAGATACGCAGTATTTT